This T cell receptor (beta chain) derives from a study of blood T cell repertoires in COVID-19. Study at large: The study drew acute and convalescent COVID-19 samples from the United States, Italy and Spain. T cells, B-cell-depleted T cells, or PBMCs provided the cDNA or gDNA that served as material.

Germline-derived CDR1 and CDR2 are MRHNA and SNTAGT. The ends were cut back, 5 bases at V and 5 bases at J, with 12 bases in the middle. This CDR3 has 13 amino acids. Clones were read by immunoSEQ multiplex PCR, and TCRdb kept only the in-frame ones, dropping some. The sample shows 210,000 or so clones, approximately 90% of them seen only once. The chain combines TRBV6-4 with TRBJ1-1; unclear D gene. This receptor was identified in a man aged 45-65 years with acute or convalescent COVID-19. Sample: peripheral blood. The CDR3 loop is CASSLNGITEAFF. CDR3 DNA sequence: TGTGCCAGCAGTCTGAACGGGATTACTGAAGCTTTCTTT.